A single sample gave rise to the 28 T cell receptor beta chains below, sequenced in a study of patients and donors after allogeneic stem cell transplantation (dated by TCRdb to 2020 to 2022). Receptors were amplified or captured by RT-PCR. The sequencer was a NextSeq 550. Using fastp at Q25 and MiXCR, TCRdb reprocessed the public reads and kept productive beta chains. CDR3 protein duplicates are merged, each entry listing the most common genes and DNA. For this sample there are 900,000 to 1,000,000 distinct CDR3 sequences; about a sixth appear just once. Of the sample, roughly 6% is held by the ten largest clones. Sequenced material: blood, either unsorted or a sorted T cell fraction (not recorded which). The receptor source for this set is a human donor who was either an allogeneic HSCT recipient or a stem cell or donor lymphocyte infusion donor (not recorded which). It is not recorded whose cells these are; they may come from a transplant donor.

This clonotype was detected only a few times. The CDR3 loop reads CSARNGGVGNQPQHF. CDR3 sequence (DNA): TGCAGTGCCCGGAACGGGGGGGTAGGCAATCAGCCCCAGCATTTT. The gene calls are TRBV20-1 and TRBJ1-5; TRBD1 might be the D (5 bases). Trimming removed 6 bases at V and 2 bases at J, with 17 bases between. CDR3 length: 15 amino acids. Germline values: CDR1 DFQATT, CDR2 SNEGSKA (reference sequence).

CDR3 DNA: TGTGCCAGCTCACCCAAGCAGGCCGGGCTCTACAATGAGCAGTTCTTC. Its protein is CASSPKQAGLYNEQFF. V gene TRBV18 combines with J gene TRBJ2-1, with no clear D. Germline V gene sequence: CDR1 KGHSH, CDR2 LQKENI. The ends were cut back, 3 bases at V and 3 bases at J, with 15 bases in the middle. The CDR3 is 16 residues long.

This clonotype appeared a few times. The gene calls are TRBV6-5 and TRBJ1-4, with 7 bases that match TRBD1. CDR3 size: 17 residues. Germline CDR1 MNHEY, CDR2 SVGAGI. The ends lost 4 bases at V and 2 bases at J; junction bases unmatched: 10. The CDR3: CASSSGQELYTNEKLFF. DNA for the CDR3: TGTGCCAGCAGTTCCGGACAGGAATTGTACACTAATGAAAAACTGTTTTTT.

This clonotype was seen more than once but under ten times. The chain combines TRBV3-1 with TRBJ1-1; weak D call: TRBD1 (5 bases). Deletions cut 5 bases from V and 4 bases from J, with 14 bases between. CDR3 length: 14 residues. Germline V gene data show CDR1 as LGHDT and CDR2 as YNNKEL (reference sequence). The CDR3 nucleotides are TGTGCCAGCAGCTCCGGGACGCATGGCACTGAAGCTTTCTTT. Protein product: CASSSGTHGTEAFF.

The chain employs TRBV6-2 or TRBV6-3 and TRBJ2-3, with D maybe TRBD2 (5 bases). The CDR3 runs to 14 residues. CDR1 and CDR2 (germline): MNHEY, SVGEGT. Trimming cost V 10 bases and J 2 bases, with 16 bases left between them. CDR3 DNA sequence: TGTGCCACCCGAGAGCGGTACCCCACAGATACGCAGTATTTT. Translation: CATRERYPTDTQYF.

This clonotype was seen a few times. V is TRBV20-1 and J is TRBJ1-4, with D perhaps TRBD1 (5 bases). There are 16 residues in the CDR3. The V end lost 2 bases, the J end lost 5 bases, and 18 bases lay between the germline ends. Germline CDR1 is DFQATT and CDR2 is SNEGSKA (reference sequence). For the CDR3, the DNA is TGCAGTGCTAGATCGGTTCGGAGGGGTGCAAATGAAAAACTGTTTTTT. It translates to CSARSVRRGANEKLFF.

The rearrangement links TRBV5-1 to TRBJ2-7; 11 nucleotides match TRBD1. Germline V CDR1 and CDR2: SGHRS, YFSETQ. The V and J ends lost 4 bases and 8 bases, in that order; junction bases with no gene match: 8. CDR3 size: 14 residues. The CDR3 is CASSPGQGVVKQYF. In DNA, the CDR3 is TGCGCCAGCAGCCCGGGACAGGGGGTTGTCAAGCAGTACTTC.

The genes are TRBV24-1 and TRBJ2-1, with D possibly TRBD2 on 7 matching bases. Trimming removed 9 bases from V and 8 bases from J, with 16 bases in between. Germline assignment: CDR1 KGHDR and CDR2 SFDVKD. CDR3 size: 13 residues. CDR3 DNA sequence: TGTGCCACCGGGGGGGAGGGGGTCTATGAGCAGTTCTTC. Protein product: CATGGEGVYEQFF.

The CDR3, as DNA: TGTGCCAGCAGCCCCCGGGGACTAGCGGATACATACCAAGAGACCCAGTACTTC. This translates into CASSPRGLADTYQETQYF. This chain uses TRBV7-6 with TRBJ2-5; 11 nucleotides line up with TRBD2. The V gene's germline CDR1 is SGHVS and CDR2 FNYEAQ. There are 18 residues in the CDR3. Trimming removed 5 bases from V and 0 bases from J; junction bases left unmatched: 11.

The V and J genes are TRBV12-3 or TRBV12-4 and TRBJ1-6; D is ambiguous. The CDR3 spans 14 residues. V was clipped by 3 bases and J by 4 bases, with 7 bases between them. The CDR3 protein is CASSLKGYNSPLHF. The DNA of the CDR3 is TGTGCCAGCAGTTTGAAAGGGTATAATTCACCCCTCCACTTT.

The chain recombines TRBV18 with TRBJ2-7; D may be TRBD1 (5 bases). Trimming removed 5 bases at V and 4 bases at J, with 15 bases between. Germline V gene sequence: CDR1 KGHSH, CDR2 LQKENI. The CDR3 is 14 amino acids. The CDR3 DNA sequence: TGTGCCAGCTCATCCCAGGGTTCTGGGTACGAGCAGTACTTC. This translates into CASSSQGSGYEQYF.

Comment on this clonotype: Its ends do not fully match the called genes, so a read error is possible. V is TRBV5-6 and J is TRBJ1-5; the D is unclear. The CDR3 sequence is 15 residues long. Germline loops: CDR1 SGHDT, CDR2 YYEEEE. CDR3 loop: CASSLGVFSDQPQHF. DNA of the CDR3: TGTGCCAGCAGCTTGGGGGTCTTTAGCGATCAGCCCCAGCATTTT. The variable domain in full, completed from reference TRBV5-6 and TRBJ1-5, reads DAGVTQSPTHLIKTRGQQVTLRCSPKSGHDTVSWYQQALGQGPQFIFQYYEEEERQRGNFPDRFSGHQFPNYSSELNVNALLLGDSALYLCASSLGVFSDQPQHFGDGTRLSIL.

The table lists this clonotype with a few counts. CDR3 bases: TGTGCCAGCAGCCGATACGGGGCGAAGTTCTGGGAGCAGTACTTC. Translation gives CASSRYGAKFWEQYF. This chain uses TRBV7-2 with TRBJ2-7; the D call may be TRBD1 or TRBD2 (5 bases each). Germline CDR1 and CDR2: SGHTA and FQGNSA. The germline V and J ends were trimmed by 5 bases and 7 bases, with 21 bases remaining between them. The length of the CDR3 is 15 residues. The complete variable domain, with remaining parts taken from reference TRBV7-2 and TRBJ2-7, reads GAGVSQSPSNKVTEKGKDVELRCDPISGHTALYWYRQSLGQGLEFLIYFQGNSAPDKSGLPSDRFSAERTGGSVSTLTIQRTQQEDSAVYLCASSRYGAKFWEQYFGPGTRLTVT.

V is TRBV5-1 and J is TRBJ2-5; TRBD1 agrees at 7 bases. The CDR3 contains 14 residues. The V gene end was trimmed by 4 bases and the J gene end by 1 base; junction bases not matched to a gene: 4. Germline values: CDR1 SGHRS, CDR2 YFSETQ. In DNA form, the CDR3 reads TGCGCCAGCAGCACCTCAGGGGGCCAAGAGACCCAGTACTTC. This codes for CASSTSGGQETQYF.

This clonotype was counted a few times. The chain uses TRBV25-1 and TRBJ1-1; no definite D call. Germline CDR1 is MGHDK and CDR2 is SYGVNS. Deletions cut 3 bases from V and 4 bases from J, with 6 bases between. This CDR3 contains 12 residues. This chain's CDR3 is CASSEGTTEAFF. As DNA, the CDR3 is TGTGCCAGCAGTGAGGGTACCACTGAAGCTTTCTTT. Full variable domain (remainder filled in from reference TRBV25-1 and TRBJ1-1): EADIYQTPRYLVIGTGKKITLECSQTMGHDKMYWYQQDPGMELHLIHYSYGVNSTEKGDLSSESTVSRIRTEHFPLTLESARPSHTSQYLCASSEGTTEAFFGQGTRLTVV.

The chain couples TRBV2 to TRBJ2-1, with 9 bases matching TRBD2. This CDR3 spans 14 amino acids. CDR1 and CDR2 (germline): SNHLY, FYNNEI. V lost 4 bases and J lost 8; bases outside the gene matches: 6. The CDR3 protein is CASSGGSGGYEQFF. The CDR3 DNA is TGTGCCAGCAGTGGGGGTAGCGGGGGTTATGAGCAGTTCTTC. Combining the CDR3 with reference TRBV2 and TRBJ2-1 gives the whole variable domain EPEVTQTPSHQVTQMGQEVILRCVPISNHLYFYWYRQILGQKVEFLVSFYNNEISEKSEIFDDQFSVERPDGSNFTLKIRSTKLEDSAMYFCASSGGSGGYEQFFGPGTRLTVL.

In this sample, this clonotype turned up a few times. A read error may produce the germline difference seen at one junction end. The rearrangement joins TRBV18 to TRBJ1-1; TRBD1 matches 10 bases. CDR3 length equals 15 residues. Germline CDR1 reads KGHSH; CDR2 reads LQKENI. CDR3 in amino acids: CASSPLDRGLGEAFF. The CDR3 region has the DNA TGTGCCAGCTCCCCACTAGACAGGGGGCTTGGTGAAGCTTTCTTT.

The chain recombines TRBV27 with TRBJ2-1, with TRBD2 identical over 9 bases. Unmatched junction bases numbered 11, after V lost 4 bases and J lost 7 bases. The CDR3 runs to 16 residues. Germline V lookup: CDR1 MNHEY, CDR2 SMNVEV (reference sequence). CDR3 region: CASSSLLGGGANEQFF. CDR3 nucleotides: TGTGCCAGCAGTTCCCTCCTTGGCGGGGGGGCTAATGAGCAGTTCTTC.

The rearrangement joins TRBV4-1 to TRBJ1-5; D is ambiguous. Looked up from germline, CDR1 is MGHRA and CDR2 is YSYEKL. The CDR3 has 14 residues. V was shortened by 0 bases and J by 11 bases, with 14 bases between the two germline ends. The CDR3 sequence is CASSQESISIAQHF. The CDR3 DNA is TGCGCCAGCAGCCAAGAGAGTATCTCCATAGCCCAGCATTTT.

J is TRBJ1-1 and V is TRBV20-1; D possibly corresponds to TRBD1 (5 bases). Germline CDR1 is DFQATT and CDR2 is SNEGSKA (reference sequence). V lost 1 base and J 6 bases, leaving 12 bases between the germline ends. The CDR3 covers 13 residues. CDR3 nucleotide sequence: TGCAGTGCTAGAGTGGCAGGGTACGCTGAAGCTTTCTTT. Amino acids: CSARVAGYAEAFF.

J is TRBJ2-5 and V is TRBV4-1, with TRBD1 matching 11 bases. Germline assignment: CDR1 MGHRA and CDR2 YSYEKL. The CDR3 spans 17 residues. Trimming took 0 bases from V and 4 from J; bases not matched to a gene: 7. This CDR3 reads CASSQDPDRGQGETQYF. Written as DNA, the CDR3 is TGCGCCAGCAGCCAAGATCCGGACAGGGGGCAGGGAGAGACCCAGTACTTC.

In its sample, this clonotype was seen a few times. The chain has TRBV10-3 and TRBJ2-3, with a weak D call TRBD1 (6 bases). The CDR3 totals 16 residues. CDR1 is ENHRY, CDR2 SYGVKD, per germline. The V end was cut by 4 bases, the J end by 2 bases, with 16 bases between. CDR3 nucleotides: TGTGCCATCAGTGTTCCCCAGGGGAGTGTCACAGATACGCAGTATTTT. Residues: CAISVPQGSVTDTQYF.

This clonotype has a count of ten or more. The chain recombines TRBV5-1 with TRBJ1-2; D unclear. This CDR3 has 16 amino acids. Germline CDR1 SGHRS, CDR2 YFSETQ. V was clipped by 1 base and J by 4 bases, with 17 bases between them. The CDR3: CASSLSSLRGGYGYTF. CDR3 bases: TGCGCCAGCAGCTTGAGCTCCCTCCGGGGAGGCTATGGCTACACCTTC.

J is TRBJ1-3 and V is TRBV5-1; unclear D gene. Trimming pared 5 bases from V and 0 bases from J, leaving 12 bases between. The CDR3 sequence is 15 residues long. Germline assignment: CDR1 SGHRS and CDR2 YFSETQ. DNA for the CDR3: TGCGCCAGCAGGTTGACCATCGCCTCTGGAAACACCATATATTTT. It yields the protein CASRLTIASGNTIYF.

The V and J genes are TRBV30 and TRBJ2-7; D possibly corresponds to TRBD1 (6 bases). CDR1 and CDR2 (germline): GTSNPN, SVGIG (reference sequence). The ends were cut back, 5 bases at V and 2 bases at J, with 10 bases in the middle. This CDR3 comprises 12 residues. CDR3 coding DNA: TGTGCCTGGGGCAGGGGTCCCTACGAGCAGTACTTC. Residues: CAWGRGPYEQYF.

The V gene is TRBV2, the J gene TRBJ2-2; D possibly uses TRBD1 or TRBD2 (5 bases each). The CDR3 consists of 15 residues. V gave up 6 bases and J gave up 3 bases, with 14 bases separating them. Looked up from germline, CDR1 is SNHLY and CDR2 is FYNNEI. The CDR3: CASRTHGADTGELFF. In DNA, the CDR3 is TGTGCCAGCAGGACACACGGGGCAGACACCGGGGAGCTGTTTTTT.

The V gene is TRBV6-1, the J gene TRBJ2-3, with D maybe TRBD2 (6 bases). Trimming cost V 6 bases and J 5 bases, with 15 bases left between them. CDR1 and CDR2 (germline): MNHNS, SASEGT. The CDR3 sequence is 14 residues long. CDR3 in amino acids: CASSPGVYQDTQYF. For the CDR3, the DNA is TGTGCCAGCAGCCCGGGGGTATATCAAGATACGCAGTATTTT.

This clonotype was found a few times. V gene TRBV7-9 combines with J gene TRBJ2-5; TRBD1 is a possible D gene (5 bases). Germline values: CDR1 SEHNR, CDR2 FQNEAQ (reference sequence). CDR3 length equals 14 residues. V lost 1 base and J 2 bases, leaving 8 bases between the germline ends. This CDR3 reads CASSLGTPQETQYF. CDR3 nucleotides: TGTGCCAGCAGCTTAGGGACACCGCAAGAGACCCAGTACTTC.